The subject of this entry is one TCR beta chain. Its antigen is as yet unknown. Donors showed nominal health when sampled, although they likely had unrecorded immune exposures. CDR1 MNHNS and CDR2 SASEGT come from the germline V gene. The CDR3 covers 13 residues. With V trimmed by 7 bases and J by 9 bases, 11 bases remained unmatched. The data were taken from a study of cytomegalovirus exposure and HLA in healthy donors. Whole-study results and caveats: CMV serostatus alone was available as immune exposure information. A later analysis linked a missense variant in DCLRE1C to the trimming of TCR beta V and J genes.

A multiplex PCR was run with 60 Vbeta primers and 13 Jbeta primers. TCRdb keeps only in-frame clones here, not all; method: immunoSEQ multiplex PCR. The data contain approximately 120,000 clones, over 70% of them singletons. This TCR was recovered from a man in his forties in good health and CMV-seropositive. The rearrangement uses TRBV6-1 and TRBJ1-2; TRBD1 agrees at 7 bases. The material sequenced was PBMCs. CDR3 sequence (DNA): TGTGCCAGCACCGAGGGGGCGCGGTATAGCTACACCTTC. Translation: CASTEGARYSYTF.